Each of the 19 T cell receptor beta chains below was sequenced from the same sample in a study of CD8 T cells in ankylosing spondylitis. MiXCR was run by TCRdb on the 5' RACE reads, yielding one entry per CDR3 protein. The top ten clones hold approximately 2.5% of a sample with about 240,000 distinct CDR3 sequences, 10% of them seen once. The material sequenced was blood, either unsorted or a sorted T cell fraction (not recorded which). The receptors come from a male donor with ankylosing spondylitis or in good health (not recorded which).

This clonotype was observed at least ten times. The chain uses TRBV24-1 and TRBJ2-3; TRBD1 might be the D (6 bases). CDR1 and CDR2 (germline): KGHDR, SFDVKD. The length of the CDR3 is 14 residues. Trimming left V 3 bases short and J 11 bases short, with 17 bases between. Here the CDR3 reads CATSDARGGYMQYF. CDR3 DNA: TGTGCCACCAGTGATGCCAGGGGCGGGTATATGCAGTATTTT.

In its sample, this clonotype was seen many times. V usage is TRBV4-1 and J usage is TRBJ2-7, with unresolved D. Germline V gene lookup returns CDR1 MGHRA and CDR2 YSYEKL. The ends were cut back, 0 bases at V and 7 bases at J, with 19 bases in the middle. The CDR3 sequence is 16 residues long. CDR3: CASSQENKLGSQEQYF. DNA of the CDR3: TGCGCCAGCAGCCAAGAAAATAAGCTTGGGTCTCAAGAGCAGTACTTC.

This clonotype was observed many times. This chain uses TRBV12-3 or TRBV12-4 with TRBJ1-5; D call uncertain. The germline V and J ends were trimmed by 4 bases and 4 bases, with 8 bases remaining between them. This CDR3 has 13 amino acids. For the CDR3, the DNA is TGTGCCAGCAGTTGGCAAGATAATCAGCCCCAGCATTTT. It is translated as CASSWQDNQPQHF.

The table lists this clonotype with a count of one. The junction differs from germline at one of its ends, possibly a read error. The V call is TRBV30, the J call TRBJ2-1, with 9 bases identical to TRBD2. The germline gives CDR1 GTSNPN, CDR2 SVGIG (reference sequence). The CDR3 runs 11 residues. As DNA, the CDR3 is TGTACCTGGAGTGATCGCGGGAGGGAGTTCTTC. This gives the protein CTWSDRGREFF.

This clonotype has a count of ten or more. The genes are TRBV6-5 and TRBJ2-7; D is perhaps TRBD2 (6 bases). Germline V CDR1 and CDR2: MNHEY, SVGAGI. V shed 6 bases and J shed 7 bases, with 10 bases lying between them. The CDR3 consists of 11 residues. The CDR3 sequence is CASRGRGEQYF. The CDR3 DNA sequence: TGTGCCAGCAGGGGCCGGGGGGAGCAGTACTTC.

A word on this clonotype: This clone may be a read error of a much larger clone one base away. As DNA, the CDR3 is TGTGCCAGCAGCACTGTCGGTGGGGAGGGTCATGGCTACACCTTC. It specifies CASSTVGGEGHGYTF. The chain joins TRBV7-2 to TRBJ1-2, with D hard to call. The CDR3 totals 15 residues. Germline assignment: CDR1 SGHTA and CDR2 FQGNSA. V was pared by 5 bases and J by 6 bases, with 19 bases between.

The chain carries TRBV30 and TRBJ1-1; the D gene is possibly TRBD1 (6 bases). The ends were cut back, 3 bases at V and 2 bases at J, with 13 bases in the middle. Germline V gene data show CDR1 as GTSNPN and CDR2 as SVGIG (reference sequence). The CDR3 contains 14 residues. The CDR3 coding sequence is TGTGCCTGGAGCGATAAACAGGGCAACACTGAAGCTTTCTTT. Translation gives CAWSDKQGNTEAFF.

J is TRBJ2-7 and V is TRBV10-3; no definite D call. V was trimmed by 3 bases and J by 2 bases, leaving 8 bases between them. Germline CDR1 reads ENHRY; CDR2 reads SYGVKD. This CDR3 comprises 13 residues. The CDR3 DNA follows: TGTGCCATCAGTGATGGCGGCACCTACGAGCAGTACTTC. Translating gives CAISDGGTYEQYF.

This clonotype was seen ten or more times. The chain has TRBV12-3 or TRBV12-4 and TRBJ2-5, with D unclear. V was cut by 2 bases and J by 2 bases, with 9 bases left in between. The CDR3 totals 14 residues. CDR3 DNA: TGTGCCAGCAGTTTAAATACAGTTCAAGAGACCCAGTACTTC. It specifies CASSLNTVQETQYF.

The chain couples TRBV7-9 to TRBJ2-1; 10 bases align to TRBD2. The CDR3 length is 15 residues. Germline CDR1 reads SEHNR; CDR2 reads FQNEAQ (reference sequence). The V segment lost 5 bases and the J segment 7 bases; nucleotides outside the gene matches: 8. The DNA for the CDR3 is TGTGCCAGCAGCCCCCCCGGTAGCGGGAGGAATGAGCAGTTCTTC. This gives the protein CASSPPGSGRNEQFF.

The rearrangement uses TRBV12-3 or TRBV12-4 and TRBJ2-2; 11 nucleotides align to TRBD1. This CDR3 region has 16 residues. V lost 5 bases and J lost 4; bases outside the gene matches: 6. DNA of the CDR3: TGTGCCAGCAGTAGGACAGGGGGCGATGGCACCGGGGAGCTGTTTTTT. It translates to CASSRTGGDGTGELFF.

The chain combines TRBV6-5 with TRBJ2-7, with a weak D call TRBD2 (6 bases). The V end was cut by 0 bases, the J end by 3 bases, with 9 bases between. This CDR3 spans 14 amino acids. Germline CDR1 MNHEY, CDR2 SVGAGI. The CDR3 coding sequence is TGTGCCAGCAGTTACTCCCGGACTATCTACGAGCAGTACTTC. Protein sequence: CASSYSRTIYEQYF.

Many counts were recorded for this clonotype. The rearrangement links TRBV3-1 to TRBJ1-2, with D hard to call. CDR1 LGHDT and CDR2 YNNKEL come from the germline V gene (reference sequence). The CDR3 is 13 amino acids. The ends were cut back, 4 bases at V and 6 bases at J, with 12 bases in the middle. CDR3 in DNA: TGTGCCAGCAGCCCCCGTGGAGGGAATGGCTACACCTTC. Encoded protein: CASSPRGGNGYTF.

For this clonotype: Possible read error: a much larger clone is one base away. The chain combines TRBV5-1 with TRBJ1-5; a possible D gene is TRBD1 (5 bases). The CDR3 loop spans 16 amino acids. Germline V CDR1 and CDR2: SGHRS, YFSETQ. CDR3: CASSPWGGTSNQSQHF. The CDR3 nucleotides are TGCGCCAGCAGCCCCTGGGGGGGGACGAGCAATCAGTCCCAGCATTTT.

The genes are TRBV20-1 and TRBJ1-5; a weak D match, TRBD1 (5 bases). The CDR3 spans 15 residues. Germline-derived CDR1 and CDR2 are DFQATT and SNEGSKA (reference sequence). The CDR3 here is CTWGQAKVEKQPQHF. The CDR3 DNA sequence: TGCACCTGGGGCCAGGCGAAGGTCGAGAAGCAGCCCCAGCATTTT.

This clonotype was seen only a few times. The rearrangement uses TRBV10-3 and TRBJ1-1; D unresolved. Germline V gene lookup returns CDR1 ENHRY and CDR2 SYGVKD. V was pared by 4 bases and J by 3 bases, with 9 bases between. The CDR3 is 13 amino acids. CDR3 sequence (DNA): TGTGCCATCAGTGTTCGAAAGGACACTGAAGCTTTCTTT. This sequence encodes CAISVRKDTEAFF.

The chain uses TRBV12-3 or TRBV12-4 and TRBJ1-1; D ambiguous. This CDR3 spans 13 amino acids. V dropped 3 bases and J dropped 7 bases, with 12 bases sitting between them. As DNA, the CDR3 is TGTGCCAGCAGTTTTAGGTGGCATGGTGAAGCTTTCTTT. This sequence encodes CASSFRWHGEAFF.

This clonotype was picked up a small number of times. The rearrangement uses TRBV3-1 and TRBJ1-1; no firm D call. Trimming took off 1 base at V and 1 base at J, with 7 bases between the two ends. CDR3 length: 14 amino acids. Germline V gene lookup returns CDR1 LGHDT and CDR2 YNNKEL (reference sequence). The CDR3 loop is CASSQGLRNTEAFF. For the CDR3, the DNA is TGTGCCAGCAGCCAAGGGCTTCGGAACACTGAAGCTTTCTTT.

This clonotype was observed many times. This chain connects TRBV6-1 to TRBJ1-1, with D possibly TRBD1 on 6 matching bases. CDR3 length: 15 residues. The germline gives CDR1 MNHNS, CDR2 SASEGT. Trimming removed 6 bases at V and 0 bases at J, with 14 bases between. The CDR3 nucleotides are TGTGCCAGCAGGGGAGGGGGGGGATTGAACACTGAAGCTTTCTTT. Amino acid sequence: CASRGGGGLNTEAFF.